This TCR beta chain came from a study of a mutant IDH1 vaccine in newly diagnosed glioma. About the study: Pretreatment consisted of radiotherapy, temozolomide, or both, with most receiving both.

Sequencing used immunoSEQ multiplex PCR; TCRdb keeps in-frame clones, though not all of them. The sample includes 50,000 to 85,000 clones, approximately 87% of them seen just once. V was cut by 7 bases and J by 6 bases, with 12 bases left in between. The CDR3 length is 13 residues. Germline loops: CDR1 SEHNR, CDR2 FQNEAQ (reference sequence). Time point reported: week 23, last vaccination. Mutant IDH1 20-mer peptide, at 300 ug, made up each vaccine dose, with topical imiquimod. New WHO grade 3 or 4 astrocytomas that were IDH1-mutant and ATRX-lost occurred in the donors. This clone was seen a few times. The antigen remains unidentified.

The source of this sequence is a man between 18 and 35 years old with glioma. Here the sequenced sample was PBMCs, taken from a glioma patient whose treatment included an IDH1 peptide vaccine. V and J are TRBV7-9 and TRBJ1-4; D might be TRBD1 (5 bases). The CDR3 is CASNPGPYEKLFF. Here the CDR3 DNA reads TGTGCCAGCAACCCGGGGCCGTATGAAAAACTGTTTTTT.